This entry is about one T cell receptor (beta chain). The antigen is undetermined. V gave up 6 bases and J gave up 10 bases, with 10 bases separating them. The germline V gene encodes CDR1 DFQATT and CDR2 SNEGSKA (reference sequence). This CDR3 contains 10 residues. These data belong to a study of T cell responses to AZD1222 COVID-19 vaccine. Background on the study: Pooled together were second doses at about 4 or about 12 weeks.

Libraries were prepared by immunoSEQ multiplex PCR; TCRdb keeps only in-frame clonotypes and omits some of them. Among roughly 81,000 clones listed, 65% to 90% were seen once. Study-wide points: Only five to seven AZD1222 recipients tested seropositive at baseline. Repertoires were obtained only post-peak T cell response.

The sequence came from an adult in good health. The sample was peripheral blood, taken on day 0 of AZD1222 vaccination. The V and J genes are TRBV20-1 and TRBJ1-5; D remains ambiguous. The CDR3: CSAPGRPQHF. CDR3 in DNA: TGCAGTGCGCCCGGCCGCCCCCAGCATTTT.